One T cell receptor (beta chain) is described in this entry. Its antigen is as yet unknown. Germline CDR1 ENHRY, CDR2 SYGVKD. The CDR3 runs 12 residues. Trimming removed 3 bases at V and 3 bases at J, with 3 bases between. At study entry, adolescents had tuberculin skin tests and IGRA screening. These data are taken from a study of T cells in tuberculosis. Study-wide background: This South African cohort compared adolescents with or without latent tuberculosis against adults with active tuberculosis. General study findings and limits: Active tuberculosis patients had shorter CDR3-alpha; the beta difference was nonsignificant.

Only in-frame clones appear in the TCRdb table, and some are missing; sequencing was by immunoSEQ multiplex PCR. The sample comprises some 31,000 clones, 90% to 95% of which are singletons, and 2.2% rests with the top ten. This sequence was found in a donor between 5 and 29 years old with latent tuberculosis or without tuberculosis infection. The chain employs TRBV10-3 and TRBJ1-5; the D is unclear. Specimen: PBMCs. The CDR3: CAISDNNQPQHF. CDR3 coding DNA: TGTGCCATCAGTGACAACAATCAGCCCCAGCATTTT.